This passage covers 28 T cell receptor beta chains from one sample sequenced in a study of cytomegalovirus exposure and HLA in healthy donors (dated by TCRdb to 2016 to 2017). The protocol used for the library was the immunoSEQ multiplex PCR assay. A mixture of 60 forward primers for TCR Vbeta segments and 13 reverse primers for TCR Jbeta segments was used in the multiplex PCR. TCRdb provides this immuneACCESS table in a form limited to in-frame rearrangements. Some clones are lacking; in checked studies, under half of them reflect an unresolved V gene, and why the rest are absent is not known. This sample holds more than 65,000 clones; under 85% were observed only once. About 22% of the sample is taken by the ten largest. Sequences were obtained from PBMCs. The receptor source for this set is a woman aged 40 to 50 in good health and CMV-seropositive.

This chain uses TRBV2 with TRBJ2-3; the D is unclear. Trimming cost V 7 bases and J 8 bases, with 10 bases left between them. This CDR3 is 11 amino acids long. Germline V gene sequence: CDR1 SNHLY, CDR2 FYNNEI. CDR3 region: CASILTGTQYF. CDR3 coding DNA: TGTGCCAGCATTCTAACCGGTACGCAGTATTTT.

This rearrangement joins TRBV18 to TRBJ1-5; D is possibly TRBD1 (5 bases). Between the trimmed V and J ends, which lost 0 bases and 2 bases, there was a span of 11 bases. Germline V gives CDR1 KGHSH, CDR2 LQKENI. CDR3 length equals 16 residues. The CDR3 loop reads CASSPPGGDGNQPQHF. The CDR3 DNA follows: TGTGCCAGCTCACCACCGGGAGGGGATGGCAATCAGCCCCAGCATTTT.

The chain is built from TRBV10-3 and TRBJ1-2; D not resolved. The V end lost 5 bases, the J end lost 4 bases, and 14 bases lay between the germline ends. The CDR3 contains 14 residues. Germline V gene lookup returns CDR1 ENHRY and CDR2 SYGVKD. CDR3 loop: CAISFPGVSYGYTF. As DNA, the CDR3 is TGTGCCATCAGTTTCCCGGGTGTGAGCTATGGCTACACCTTC.

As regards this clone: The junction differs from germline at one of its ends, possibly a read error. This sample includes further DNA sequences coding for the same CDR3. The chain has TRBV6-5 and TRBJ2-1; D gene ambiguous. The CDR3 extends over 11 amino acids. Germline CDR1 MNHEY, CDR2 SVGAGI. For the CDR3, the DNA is TGCGCCGCGAAGGCGGTGAATGAGCAGTTCTTC. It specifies CAAKAVNEQFF.

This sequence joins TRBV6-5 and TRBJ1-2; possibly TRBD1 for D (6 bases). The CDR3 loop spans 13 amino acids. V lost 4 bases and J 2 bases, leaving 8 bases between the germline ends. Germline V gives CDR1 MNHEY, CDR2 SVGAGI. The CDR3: CASSWTENYGYTF. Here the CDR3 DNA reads TGTGCCAGCAGTTGGACAGAAAACTATGGCTACACCTTC.

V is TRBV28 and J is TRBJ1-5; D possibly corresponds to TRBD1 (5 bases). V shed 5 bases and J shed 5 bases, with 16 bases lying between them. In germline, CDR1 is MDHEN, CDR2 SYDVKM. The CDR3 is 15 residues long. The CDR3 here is CASSRSGGGHQPQHF. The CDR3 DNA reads TGTGCCAGCAGTAGGTCGGGGGGTGGCCATCAGCCCCAGCATTTT.

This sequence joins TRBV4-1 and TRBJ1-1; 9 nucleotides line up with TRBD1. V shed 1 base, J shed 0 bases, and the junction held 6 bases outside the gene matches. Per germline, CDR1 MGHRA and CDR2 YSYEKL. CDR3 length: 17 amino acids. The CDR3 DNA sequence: TGCGCCAGCAGCCAAGTCGGGACAGGGATCATGAACACTGAAGCTTTCTTT. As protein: CASSQVGTGIMNTEAFF.

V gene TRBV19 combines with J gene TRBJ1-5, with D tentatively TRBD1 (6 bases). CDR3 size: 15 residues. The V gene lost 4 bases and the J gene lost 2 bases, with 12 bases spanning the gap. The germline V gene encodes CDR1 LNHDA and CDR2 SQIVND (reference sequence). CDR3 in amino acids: CASSSGGARNQPQHF. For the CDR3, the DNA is TGTGCCAGTAGTAGTGGGGGGGCGCGCAATCAGCCCCAGCATTTT.

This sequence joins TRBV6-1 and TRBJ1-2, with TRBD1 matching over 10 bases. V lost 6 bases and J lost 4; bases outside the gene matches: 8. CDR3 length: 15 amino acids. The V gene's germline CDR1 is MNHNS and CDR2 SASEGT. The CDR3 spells CASRGTGVDSYGYTF. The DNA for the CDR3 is TGTGCCAGCAGGGGGACAGGGGTTGATAGCTATGGCTACACCTTC.

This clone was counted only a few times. CDR3 sequence (DNA): TGCGCCAGCAGTGACTACGACAGGCATGGCTACACCTTC. Translation: CASSDYDRHGYTF. The genes are TRBV10-2 and TRBJ1-2; TRBD1 is a possible D gene (6 bases). This CDR3 contains 13 residues. Germline loops: CDR1 WSHSY, CDR2 SAAADI. The V and J ends lost 3 bases and 6 bases respectively, with 11 bases between them.

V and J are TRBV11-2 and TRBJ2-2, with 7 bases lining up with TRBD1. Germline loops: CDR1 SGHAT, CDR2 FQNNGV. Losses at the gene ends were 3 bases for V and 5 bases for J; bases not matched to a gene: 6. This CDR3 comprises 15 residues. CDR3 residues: CASSFGTDTTGELFF. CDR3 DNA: TGTGCCAGCAGCTTCGGGACAGATACAACCGGGGAGCTGTTTTTT.

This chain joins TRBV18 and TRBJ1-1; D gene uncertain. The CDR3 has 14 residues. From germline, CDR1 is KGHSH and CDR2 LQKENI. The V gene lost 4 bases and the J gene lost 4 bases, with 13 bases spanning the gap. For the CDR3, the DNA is TGTGCCAGCTCACTCGAAACCCGGGGCACTGAAGCTTTCTTT. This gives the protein CASSLETRGTEAFF.

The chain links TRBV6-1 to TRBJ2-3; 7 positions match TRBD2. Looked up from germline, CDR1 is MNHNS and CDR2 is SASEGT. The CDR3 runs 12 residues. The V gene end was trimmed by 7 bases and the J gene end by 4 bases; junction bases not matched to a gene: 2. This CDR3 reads CASIGGADTQYF. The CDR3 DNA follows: TGTGCCAGCATTGGGGGGGCAGATACGCAGTATTTT.

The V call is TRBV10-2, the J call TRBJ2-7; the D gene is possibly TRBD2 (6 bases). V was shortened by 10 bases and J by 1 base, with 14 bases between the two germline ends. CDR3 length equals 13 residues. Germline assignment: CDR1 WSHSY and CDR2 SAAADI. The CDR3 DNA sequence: TGCGCCATCAAACTAGCCGGGTCCTACGAGCAGTACTTC. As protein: CAIKLAGSYEQYF.

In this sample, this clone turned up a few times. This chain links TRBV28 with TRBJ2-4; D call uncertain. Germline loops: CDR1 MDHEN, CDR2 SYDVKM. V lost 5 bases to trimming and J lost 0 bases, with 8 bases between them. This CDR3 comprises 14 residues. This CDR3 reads CASSARLAKNIQYF. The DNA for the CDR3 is TGTGCCAGCAGTGCCCGACTAGCCAAAAACATTCAGTACTTC.

CDR3 in DNA: TGTGCCAGCAGCCGAGCGGCCCCGAGCACAGATACGCAGTATTTT. It yields the protein CASSRAAPSTDTQYF. V usage is TRBV11-2 and J usage is TRBJ2-3; D perhaps matches TRBD2 (5 bases). This CDR3 comprises 15 residues. With 5 bases removed from V and 0 bases from J, the gap between germline ends came to 12 bases. In germline, CDR1 is SGHAT, CDR2 FQNNGV.

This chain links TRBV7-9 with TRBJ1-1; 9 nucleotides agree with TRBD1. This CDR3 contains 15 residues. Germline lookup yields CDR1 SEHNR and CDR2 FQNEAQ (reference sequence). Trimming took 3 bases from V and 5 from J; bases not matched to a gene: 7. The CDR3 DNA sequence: TGTGCCAGCAGCTTTACACAGGGGGCTGAGACTGAAGCTTTCTTT. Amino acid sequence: CASSFTQGAETEAFF.

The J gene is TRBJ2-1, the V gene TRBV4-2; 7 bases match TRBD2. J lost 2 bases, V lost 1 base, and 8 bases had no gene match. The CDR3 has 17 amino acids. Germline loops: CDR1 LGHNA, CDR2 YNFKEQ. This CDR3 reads CASSQAAGVSAYNEQFF. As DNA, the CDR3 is TGTGCCAGCAGCCAAGCGGCGGGAGTTTCCGCCTACAATGAGCAGTTCTTC.

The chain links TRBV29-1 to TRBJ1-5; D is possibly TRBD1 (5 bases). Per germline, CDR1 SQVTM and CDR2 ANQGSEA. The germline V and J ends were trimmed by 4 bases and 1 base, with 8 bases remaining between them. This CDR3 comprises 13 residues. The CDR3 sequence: CSVAAGSNQPQHF. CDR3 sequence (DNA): TGCAGCGTTGCAGCAGGGAGCAATCAGCCCCAGCATTTT.

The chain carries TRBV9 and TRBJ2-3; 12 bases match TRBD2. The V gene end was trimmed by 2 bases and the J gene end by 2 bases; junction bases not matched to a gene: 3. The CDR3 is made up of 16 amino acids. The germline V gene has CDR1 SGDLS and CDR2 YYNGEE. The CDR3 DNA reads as TGTGCCAGCAGCGTTGGACTAGCGGGAAACACAGATACGCAGTATTTT. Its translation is CASSVGLAGNTDTQYF.

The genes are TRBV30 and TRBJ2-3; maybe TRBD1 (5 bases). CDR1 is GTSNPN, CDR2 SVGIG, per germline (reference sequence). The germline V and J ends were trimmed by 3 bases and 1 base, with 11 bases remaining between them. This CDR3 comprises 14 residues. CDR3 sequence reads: CAWRLRAGTDTQYF. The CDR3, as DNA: TGTGCCTGGAGGCTCAGGGCGGGCACAGATACGCAGTATTTT.

The CDR3: CARPKQGSGGYTF. CDR3 coding DNA: TGTGCCAGGCCTAAACAGGGAAGCGGTGGCTACACCTTC. This chain links TRBV6-4 with TRBJ1-2; TRBD1 is a possible D gene (6 bases). Looked up from germline, CDR1 is MRHNA and CDR2 is SNTAGT. V lost 9 bases and J 7 bases, leaving 18 bases between the germline ends. This CDR3 contains 13 residues.

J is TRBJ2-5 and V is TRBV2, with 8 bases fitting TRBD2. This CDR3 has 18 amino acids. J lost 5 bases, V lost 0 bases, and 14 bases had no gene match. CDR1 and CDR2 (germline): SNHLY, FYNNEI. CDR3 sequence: CASSEARRAGAGRETQYF. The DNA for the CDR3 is TGTGCCAGCAGTGAAGCGCGTAGAGCGGGGGCCGGGCGGGAGACCCAGTACTTC.

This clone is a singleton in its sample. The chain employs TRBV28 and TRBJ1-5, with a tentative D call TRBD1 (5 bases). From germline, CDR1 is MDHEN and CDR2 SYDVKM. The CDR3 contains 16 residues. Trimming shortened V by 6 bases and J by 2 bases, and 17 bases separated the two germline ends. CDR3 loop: CASRQGGGGGNQPQHF. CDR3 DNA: TGTGCCAGCAGGCAAGGCGGGGGAGGTGGCAATCAGCCCCAGCATTTT. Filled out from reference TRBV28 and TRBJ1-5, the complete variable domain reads DVKVTQSSRYLVKRTGEKVFLECVQDMDHENMFWYRQDPGLGLRLIYFSYDVKMKEKGDIPEGYSVSREKKERFSLILESASTNQTSMYLCASRQGGGGGNQPQHFGDGTRLSIL.

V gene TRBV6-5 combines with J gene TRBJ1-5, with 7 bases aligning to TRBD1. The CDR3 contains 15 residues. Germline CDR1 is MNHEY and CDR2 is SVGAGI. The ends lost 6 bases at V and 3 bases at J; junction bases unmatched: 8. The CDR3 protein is CASRTGILDNQPQHF. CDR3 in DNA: TGTGCCAGCAGGACAGGGATTTTGGACAATCAGCCCCAGCATTTT.

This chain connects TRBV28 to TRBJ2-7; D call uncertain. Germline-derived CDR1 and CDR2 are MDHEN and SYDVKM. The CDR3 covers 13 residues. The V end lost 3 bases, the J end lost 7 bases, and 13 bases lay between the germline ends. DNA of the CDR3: TGTGCCAGCAGTTTCGGTCTTAATAAGGAGCAGTACTTC. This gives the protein CASSFGLNKEQYF.

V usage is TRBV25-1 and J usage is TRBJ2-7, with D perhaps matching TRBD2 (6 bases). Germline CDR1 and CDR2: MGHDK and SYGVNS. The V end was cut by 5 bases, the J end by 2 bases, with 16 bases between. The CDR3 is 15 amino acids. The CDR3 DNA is TGTGCCAGCAGTAGGAGCCCTAGCGCAGCCTACGAGCAGTACTTC. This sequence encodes CASSRSPSAAYEQYF.

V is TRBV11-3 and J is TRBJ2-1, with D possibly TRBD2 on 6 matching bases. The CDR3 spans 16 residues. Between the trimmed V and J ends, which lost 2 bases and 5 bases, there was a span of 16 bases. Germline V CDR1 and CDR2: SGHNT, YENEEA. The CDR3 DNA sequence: TGTGCCAGCAGCTTACGGCCCGGACTATTAAACAATGAGCAGTTCTTC. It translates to CASSLRPGLLNNEQFF. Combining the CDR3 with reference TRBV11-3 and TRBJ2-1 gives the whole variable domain EAGVVQSPRYKIIEKKQPVAFWCNPISGHNTLYWYLQNLGQGPELLIRYENEEAVDDSQLPKDRFSAERLKGVDSTLKIQPAELGDSAVYLCASSLRPGLLNNEQFFGPGTRLTVL.